Listed below are T cell receptor beta chains from one sample, sequenced in a study of blood T cell repertoires in COVID-19. Data came from immunoSEQ multiplex PCR; TCRdb stores just in-frame clones and leaves some out. This sample has roughly 340,000 clones, with 87% found just once. Sequencing input: PBMCs or T cells enriched from blood (not recorded which). The receptors shown here come from a man in his forties in a cohort exposed to, infected with or recovered from COVID-19 (not recorded which). Each CDR3 is given with its conserved first and last residue. The order of the fields is J gene, V gene, clone size, D gene, CDR3 DNA, CDR3 protein. D genes are given only for firm matches. Expanded clones are given a class, and other clones once, few, many or no size at all.

TRBJ2-3	TRBV10-3	.	.	TGTGCCATCAGCGGCGCACAGGGTGGGACAGATACGCAGTATTTT	CAISGAQGGTDTQYF
TRBJ2-7	TRBV5-1	.	TRBD1	TGCGCCAGCAGCCCGACAGGGGTCGAGCAGTACTTC	CASSPTGVEQYF
TRBJ2-5	TRBV5-1	.	.	TGCGCCAGCAGCCAAGGGACACCCGAGGAGACCCAGTACTTC	CASSQGTPEETQYF
TRBJ2-3	TRBV5-1	.	.	TGCGCCAGCAGCCCTGGGACTCCGGGAGATACGCAGTATTTT	CASSPGTPGDTQYF
TRBJ1-4	TRBV7-9	.	TRBD1	TGTGCCAGCAGCTCGGGACAGGTGCTTAATGAAAAACTGTTTTTT	CASSSGQVLNEKLFF
TRBJ1-1	TRBV5-5	.	.	TGTGCCAGCAGCTTGGCGCCCGGGGTGGATATGAACACTGAAGCTTTCTTT	CASSLAPGVDMNTEAFF
TRBJ2-7	TRBV5-4	.	TRBD2	TGTGCCAGCAGCTTTAAGAGCGGGAGCCCCGAGCAGTACTTC	CASSFKSGSPEQYF
TRBJ2-1	TRBV7-3	.	TRBD2	TGTGCCAGCAGCTTCCTAGCGGGAGAGGGGTACAATGAGCAGTTCTTC	CASSFLAGEGYNEQFF
TRBJ1-1	TRBV20-1	.	.	TGCAGTGCTAGCCGGGACTTAGAAGCTTTCTTT	CSASRDLEAFF
TRBJ2-1	TRBV11-3	.	.	TGTGCCAGCAGCTTTTCGGTAGCGGACAATGAGCAGTTCTTC	CASSFSVADNEQFF
TRBJ2-5	TRBV19	.	.	TGTGCCAGTAGTCTTTCCGACTCGGGGACCCAGTACTTC	CASSLSDSGTQYF
TRBJ2-3	TRBV2	.	.	TGTGCCAGCAGTGAAGGGCAGAGCACAGATACGCAGTATTTT	CASSEGQSTDTQYF
TRBJ1-1	TRBV6-5	.	TRBD1	TGTGCCAGCAGTCTAACTAGACAGGGTCTCGAAGCTTTCTTT	CASSLTRQGLEAFF
TRBJ1-6	TRBV28	.	TRBD1	TGTGCCAGCAGAACCTCGGACAGGGGAAATTCACCCCTCCACTTT	CASRTSDRGNSPLHF
TRBJ1-5	TRBV2	.	TRBD1	TGTGCCAGCAAGACAGGGAATCAGCCCCAGCATTTT	CASKTGNQPQHF
TRBJ1-3	TRBV6-4	.	.	TGTGCCAGCAGGGGAAGACAGTCGCGGGGAAACACCATATATTTT	CASRGRQSRGNTIYF
TRBJ2-3	TRBV10-3	.	.	TGTGCCATCAGTGACCTAGCTGCTAGCACAGATACGCAGTATTTT	CAISDLAASTDTQYF
TRBJ2-1	TRBV28	.	.	TGTGCCAGCAGTCGCGGCGGCGGTCTCCTCTACAATGAGCAGTTCTTC	CASSRGGGLLYNEQFF
TRBJ1-4	TRBV2	.	TRBD1	TGTGCCAGCAGTCGTAGTCCGGGACAGGGAGGTGAAAAACTGTTTTTT	CASSRSPGQGGEKLFF
TRBJ2-3	TRBV29-1	.	TRBD2	TGCAGCGTTGGGCAGGGTTTCCGGGAGGCGGCAGATACGCAGTATTTT	CSVGQGFREAADTQYF
TRBJ2-3	TRBV6-4	.	TRBD1	TGTGCCAGCACCAGGACAGGGGAGGGGGGAGATACGCAGTATTTT	CASTRTGEGGDTQYF
TRBJ1-5	TRBV2	.	.	TGTGCCAGCAGGTTACAGCAGCCCCAGCATTTT	CASRLQQPQHF
TRBJ2-5	TRBV7-8	.	TRBD2	TGTGCCAGCAGCTTAGACTCGGGAGGGCGGCGGGAGACCCAGTACTTC	CASSLDSGGRRETQYF
TRBJ1-6	TRBV2	.	TRBD1	TGTGCCAGCAGGGCTAGGACAGGGAGAGAGTCACCCCTCCACTTT	CASRARTGRESPLHF
TRBJ1-5	TRBV7-9	.	.	TGTGCCAGCAGCTTAGGACAGGGCAATCAGCCCCAGCATTTT	CASSLGQGNQPQHF
TRBJ1-2	TRBV30	.	.	TGTGCCTGCGAGGGGTCCGGGGGGCTGGGCTATGGCTACACCTTC	CACEGSGGLGYGYTF
TRBJ1-1	TRBV4-1	.	TRBD1	TGCGCCAGCAGCCAGACAGGGGGTGGCACTGAAGCTTTCTTT	CASSQTGGGTEAFF
TRBJ2-1	TRBV30	.	TRBD1	TGTGCCTCGGGACAGGGGGCATACAATGAGCAGTTCTTC	CASGQGAYNEQFF
TRBJ2-1	TRBV6-5	.	.	TGTGCCAGCGGCCGAAGCGGGTCTTTCTACAATGAGCAGTTCTTC	CASGRSGSFYNEQFF
TRBJ1-6	TRBV7-7	.	TRBD1	TGTGCCAGCAGCCTCCCCCGACAGGGTCCCTATAATTCACCCCTCCACTTT	CASSLPRQGPYNSPLHF
TRBJ1-4	TRBV28	.	.	TGTGCCAGCAGTTTGCGGGTGATGCGTGGTGAAAAACTGTTTTTT	CASSLRVMRGEKLFF
TRBJ1-2	TRBV19	.	TRBD1	TGTGCCAGTAGAAGGGACAGGGATAACTATGGCTACACCTTC	CASRRDRDNYGYTF
TRBJ2-7	TRBV7-6	few	.	TGTGCCAGCAGCCCCCCCTCCACACCGGGACAAACCTCCTACGAGCAGTACTTC	CASSPPSTPGQTSYEQYF
TRBJ2-7	TRBV15	.	TRBD1	TGTGCCACCAGCAGAGATACCGGGACAGGGAACGACGAGCAGTACTTC	CATSRDTGTGNDEQYF
TRBJ1-1	TRBV3-1/TRBV3-2	.	TRBD1	TGTGCCAGCAGCCCCAGGGACAGGGGGAACACTGAAGCTTTCTTT	CASSPRDRGNTEAFF
TRBJ2-1	TRBV30	.	TRBD2	TGTGCCTGTCCGACTAGCGGGAGGGCCTATGAGCAGTTCTTC	CACPTSGRAYEQFF
TRBJ2-1	TRBV9	.	TRBD2	TGTGCCAGCAGCGTAGCTACGGGGGGGTTCGGGAATGAGCAGTTCTTC	CASSVATGGFGNEQFF
TRBJ2-2	TRBV28	.	TRBD2	TGTGCCAGCAGCTCGACTAGCGGGAGGCCGAACACCGGGGAGCTGTTTTTT	CASSSTSGRPNTGELFF
TRBJ2-2	TRBV9	.	.	TGTGCCAGCAGCCCTAACACCGGGGAGCTGTTTTTT	CASSPNTGELFF
TRBJ1-2	TRBV5-6	.	TRBD1	TGTGCCAGCAGCTTGCAGGGGGGCTACTCGGACGGCTACACCTTC	CASSLQGGYSDGYTF
TRBJ1-1	TRBV4-1	.	.	TGCGCCAGCAGCCAAGGGGAACGGGGGAGGGGAACTGAAGCTTTCTTT	CASSQGERGRGTEAFF
TRBJ2-1	TRBV20-1	once	TRBD2	TGCAGTGCTAGTTTTACTAGCGGCAATGAGCAGTTCTTC	CSASFTSGNEQFF
TRBJ1-2	TRBV28	.	TRBD1	TGTGCCAGCAGTTTAAGACAGGGATACTATGGCTACACCTTC	CASSLRQGYYGYTF
TRBJ2-7	TRBV7-8	.	.	TGTGCCAGCAGCTTAGCGAACAGGGCAAACGACGAGCAGTACTTC	CASSLANRANDEQYF
TRBJ2-6	TRBV2	.	.	TGTGCCAGCAGAGTACAGGGAACTGGGGCCAACGTCCTGACTTTC	CASRVQGTGANVLTF
TRBJ2-1	TRBV27	.	TRBD2	TGTGCCAGCAGGTGGGGGACTAGCGGGATAAACGCTGAGCAGTTCTTC	CASRWGTSGINAEQFF
TRBJ2-1	TRBV7-9	.	TRBD2	TGTGCCAGCGGCCAGGGAGGGTCCTACAATGAGCAGTTCTTC	CASGQGGSYNEQFF
TRBJ2-7	TRBV27	.	TRBD2	TGTGCCAGCAGTCGGCTAGCGGGAGGTACCTACGAGCAGTACTTC	CASSRLAGGTYEQYF
TRBJ2-2	TRBV9	.	TRBD1	TGTGCCAGCAGCTCTGGGACAGGGGGCCTCACCGGGGAGCTGTTTTTT	CASSSGTGGLTGELFF
TRBJ2-1	TRBV14	.	TRBD2	TGTGCCAGCAGCCAAAGCCGGACTAGCGGGGTAACCTTTAACAATGAGCAGTTCTTC	CASSQSRTSGVTFNNEQFF
TRBJ1-2	TRBV27	.	.	TGTGCCAGCACCTCACGGGAGGGGTCCTATGGCTACACCTTC	CASTSREGSYGYTF
TRBJ1-3	TRBV5-4	.	.	TGTGCCAGCAGTTCAGGACAGACAAACACCATATATTTT	CASSSGQTNTIYF
TRBJ2-3	TRBV6-5	few	.	TGTGCCAGCGGGACTCGGGGCACAGATACGCAGTATTTT	CASGTRGTDTQYF
TRBJ2-2	TRBV15	.	TRBD2	TGTGCCACCAGCAGAGATCATAAGCGGGAGTTTGACGGGGAGCTGTTTTTT	CATSRDHKREFDGELFF
TRBJ1-5	TRBV27	.	TRBD1	TGTGCCAGCAGTTTACAGGGGGCTCATCAGCCCCAGCATTTT	CASSLQGAHQPQHF